The clone carrying this T cell receptor (beta chain) was seen many times. The data were obtained in a study of CD8 T cells in ankylosing spondylitis. From the 5' RACE reads, TCRdb called clonotypes with MiXCR, one entry per CDR3 protein. This table has approximately 180,000 distinct CDR3 sequences, 18% appearing once. CDR1 and CDR2 from the germline V gene are LGHNA and YSLEER. Between the trimmed V and J ends, which lost 3 bases and 3 bases, there was a span of 12 bases. The CDR3 extends over 14 amino acids. Sample: blood, either unsorted or a sorted T cell fraction (not recorded which). This TCR came from a male donor aged 10-35 years with ankylosing spondylitis or in good health (not recorded which). This chain connects TRBV4-3 to TRBJ2-7; D is possibly TRBD1 or TRBD2 (5 bases each). CDR3 coding DNA: TGCGCCAGCAGCCATGGGGCGGGCCGCTACGAGCAGTACTTC. This gives the protein CASSHGAGRYEQYF.